These 2 T cell receptor beta chains came from one sample sequenced in a study of cytomegalovirus exposure and HLA in healthy donors. PCR primers comprised 60 Vbeta and 13 Jbeta primers. Libraries were prepared by immunoSEQ multiplex PCR; TCRdb keeps only in-frame clonotypes and omits some of them. The profile covers about 160,000 clones, with approximately 83% appearing a single time and approximately 1.2% taken by the ten largest. The sequenced sample consisted of PBMCs. The receptors shown here come from a boy under 10 years old in good health and CMV-seronegative.

The chain employs TRBV6-5 and TRBJ1-3; a possible D gene is TRBD1 (6 bases). There are 15 residues in the CDR3. The V gene lost 0 bases and the J gene lost 3 bases, with 9 bases spanning the gap. CDR1 is MNHEY, CDR2 SVGAGI, per germline. The CDR3: CASSYSRGFGNTIYF. The CDR3 DNA sequence: TGTGCCAGCAGTTACTCGAGGGGGTTTGGAAACACCATATATTTT.

This clone was observed a few times. The V gene is TRBV7-8, the J gene TRBJ1-2; unclear D gene. The germline V and J ends were trimmed by 5 bases and 5 bases, with 12 bases remaining between them. This CDR3 region has 13 residues. Germline V gene lookup returns CDR1 SGHVS and CDR2 FQNEAQ. The CDR3 is CASSLSPPYGYTF. The CDR3 nucleotides read TGTGCCAGCAGCCTAAGCCCCCCGTATGGCTACACCTTC.